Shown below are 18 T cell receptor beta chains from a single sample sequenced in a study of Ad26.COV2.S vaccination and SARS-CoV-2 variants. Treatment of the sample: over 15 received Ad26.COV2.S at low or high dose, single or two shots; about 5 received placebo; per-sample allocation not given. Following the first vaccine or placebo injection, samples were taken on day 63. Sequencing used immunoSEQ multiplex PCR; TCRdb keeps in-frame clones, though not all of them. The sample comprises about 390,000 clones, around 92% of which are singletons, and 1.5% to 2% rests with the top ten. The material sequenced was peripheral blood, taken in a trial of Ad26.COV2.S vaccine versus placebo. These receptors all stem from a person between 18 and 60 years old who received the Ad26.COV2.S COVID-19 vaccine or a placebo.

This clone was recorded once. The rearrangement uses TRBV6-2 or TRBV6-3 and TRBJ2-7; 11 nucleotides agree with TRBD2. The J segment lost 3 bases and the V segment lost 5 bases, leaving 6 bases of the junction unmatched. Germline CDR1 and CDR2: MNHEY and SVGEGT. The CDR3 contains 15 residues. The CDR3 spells CASSGGTSGYYEQYF. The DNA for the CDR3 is TGTGCCAGCAGTGGGGGGACTAGCGGTTACTACGAGCAGTACTTC.

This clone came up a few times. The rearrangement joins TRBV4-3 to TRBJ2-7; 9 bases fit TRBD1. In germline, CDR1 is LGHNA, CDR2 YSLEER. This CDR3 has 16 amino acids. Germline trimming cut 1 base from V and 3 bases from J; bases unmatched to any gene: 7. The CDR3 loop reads CASSQGVGTGIYEQYF. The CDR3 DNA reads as TGCGCCAGCAGCCAAGGGGTCGGGACAGGGATCTACGAGCAGTACTTC.

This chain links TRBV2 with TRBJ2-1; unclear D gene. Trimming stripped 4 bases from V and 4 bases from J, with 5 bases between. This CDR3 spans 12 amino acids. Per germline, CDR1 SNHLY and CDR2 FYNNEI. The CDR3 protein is CASSAAYNEQFF. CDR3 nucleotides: TGTGCCAGCAGTGCTGCGTACAATGAGCAGTTCTTC.

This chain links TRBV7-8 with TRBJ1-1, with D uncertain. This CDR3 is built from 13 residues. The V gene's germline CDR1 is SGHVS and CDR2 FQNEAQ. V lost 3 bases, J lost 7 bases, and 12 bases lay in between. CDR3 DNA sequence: TGTGCCAGCAGCTTCGCCGGGAGCCTTGAAGCTTTCTTT. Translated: CASSFAGSLEAFF.

CDR3 residues: CASSQEFSGYSGNTIYF. For the CDR3, the DNA is TGCGCCAGCAGCCAAGAGTTCTCAGGGTACTCTGGAAACACCATATATTTT. The gene calls are TRBV4-3 and TRBJ1-3, with D tentatively TRBD1 (5 bases). Deletions cut 0 bases from V and 0 bases from J, with 12 bases between. CDR1 LGHNA and CDR2 YSLEER come from the germline V gene. The CDR3 contains 17 residues.

CDR3 DNA: TGTGCCAGCAGCACCCGGGACAGTTTATACAATGAGCAGTTCTTC. Its protein is CASSTRDSLYNEQFF. This sequence joins TRBV9 and TRBJ2-1, with TRBD1 identical over 7 bases. Germline V gene sequence: CDR1 SGDLS, CDR2 YYNGEE. With V trimmed by 4 bases and J by 4 bases, 8 bases remained unmatched. The CDR3 runs to 15 residues.

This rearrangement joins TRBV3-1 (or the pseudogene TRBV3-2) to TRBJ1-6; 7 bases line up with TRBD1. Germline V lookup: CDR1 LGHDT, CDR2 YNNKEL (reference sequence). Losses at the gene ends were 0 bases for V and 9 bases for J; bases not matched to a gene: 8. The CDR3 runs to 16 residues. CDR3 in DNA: TGTGCCAGCAGCCAAGATCCCCAGGGGGTTCCTTCACCCCTCCACTTT. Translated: CASSQDPQGVPSPLHF.

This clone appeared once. The DNA for the CDR3 is TGTGCCAGTAGGGGCCTCTACGAGCAGTACTTC. Its protein is CASRGLYEQYF. J is TRBJ2-7 and V is TRBV19; D is ambiguous. There are 11 residues in the CDR3. Trimming removed 6 bases at V and 3 bases at J, with 6 bases between. CDR1 is LNHDA and CDR2 is SQIVND in the germline V gene (reference sequence).

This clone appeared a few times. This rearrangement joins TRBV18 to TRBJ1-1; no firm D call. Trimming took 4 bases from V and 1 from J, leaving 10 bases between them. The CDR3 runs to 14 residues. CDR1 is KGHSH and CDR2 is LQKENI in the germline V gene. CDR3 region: CASSREISNTEAFF. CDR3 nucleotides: TGTGCCAGCTCACGGGAGATTTCGAACACTGAAGCTTTCTTT.

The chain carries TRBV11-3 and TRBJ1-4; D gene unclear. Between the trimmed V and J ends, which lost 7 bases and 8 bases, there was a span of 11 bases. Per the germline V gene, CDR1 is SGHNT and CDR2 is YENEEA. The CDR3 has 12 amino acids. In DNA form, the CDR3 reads TGTGCCAGCATGCTACGTGGGGAAAAACTGTTTTTT. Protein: CASMLRGEKLFF. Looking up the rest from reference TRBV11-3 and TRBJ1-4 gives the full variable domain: EAGVVQSPRYKIIEKKQPVAFWCNPISGHNTLYWYLQNLGQGPELLIRYENEEAVDDSQLPKDRFSAERLKGVDSTLKIQPAELGDSAVYLCASMLRGEKLFFGSGTQLSVL.

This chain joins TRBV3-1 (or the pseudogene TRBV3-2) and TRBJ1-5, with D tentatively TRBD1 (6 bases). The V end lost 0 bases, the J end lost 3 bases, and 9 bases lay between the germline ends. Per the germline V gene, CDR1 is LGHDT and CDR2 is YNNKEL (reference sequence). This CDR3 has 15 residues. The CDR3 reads CASSQEAGVNQPQHF. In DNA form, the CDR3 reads TGTGCCAGCAGCCAAGAGGCAGGGGTCAATCAGCCCCAGCATTTT.

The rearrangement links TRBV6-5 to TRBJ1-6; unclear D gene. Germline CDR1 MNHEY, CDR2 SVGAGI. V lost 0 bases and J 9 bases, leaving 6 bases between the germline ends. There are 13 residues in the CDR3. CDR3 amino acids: CASSYSNLSPLHF. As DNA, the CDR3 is TGTGCCAGCAGTTACTCCAACCTTTCACCCCTCCACTTT.

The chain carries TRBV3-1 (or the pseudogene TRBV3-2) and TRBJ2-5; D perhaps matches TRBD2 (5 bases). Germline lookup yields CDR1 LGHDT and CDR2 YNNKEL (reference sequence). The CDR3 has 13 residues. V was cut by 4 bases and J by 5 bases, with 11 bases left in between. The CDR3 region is CASSLGLGETQYF. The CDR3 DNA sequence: TGTGCCAGCAGCCTAGGACTGGGGGAGACCCAGTACTTC.

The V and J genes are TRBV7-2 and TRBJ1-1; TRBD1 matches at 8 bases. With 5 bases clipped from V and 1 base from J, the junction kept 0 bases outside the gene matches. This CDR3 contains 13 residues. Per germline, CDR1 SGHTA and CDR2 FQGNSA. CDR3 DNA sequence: TGTGCCAGCAGCGGACAGGGGAACACTGAAGCTTTCTTT. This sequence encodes CASSGQGNTEAFF.

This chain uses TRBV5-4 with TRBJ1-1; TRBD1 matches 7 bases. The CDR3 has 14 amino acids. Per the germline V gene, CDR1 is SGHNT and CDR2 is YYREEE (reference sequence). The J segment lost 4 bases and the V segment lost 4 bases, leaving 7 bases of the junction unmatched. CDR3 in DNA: TGTGCCAGCAGCCTGACAGGGAGGGGCACTGAAGCTTTCTTT. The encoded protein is CASSLTGRGTEAFF. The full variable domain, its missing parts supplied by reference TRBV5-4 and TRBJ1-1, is ETGVTQSPTHLIKTRGQQVTLRCSSQSGHNTVSWYQQALGQGPQFIFQYYREEENGRGNFPPRFSGLQFPNYSSELNVNALELDDSALYLCASSLTGRGTEAFFGQGTRLTVV.

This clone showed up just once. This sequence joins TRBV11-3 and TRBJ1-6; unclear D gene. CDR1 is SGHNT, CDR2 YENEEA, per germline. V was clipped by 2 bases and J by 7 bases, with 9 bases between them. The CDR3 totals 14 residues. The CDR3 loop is CASSLLPSNSPLHF. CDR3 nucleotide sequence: TGTGCCAGCAGCTTACTACCCTCAAATTCACCCCTCCACTTT.

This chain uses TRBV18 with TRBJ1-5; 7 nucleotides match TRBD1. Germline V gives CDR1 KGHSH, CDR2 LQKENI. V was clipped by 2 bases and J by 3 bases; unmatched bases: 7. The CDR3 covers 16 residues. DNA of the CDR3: TGTGCCAGCTCACCATACGGACAGGTACCCAATCAGCCCCAGCATTTT. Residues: CASSPYGQVPNQPQHF.

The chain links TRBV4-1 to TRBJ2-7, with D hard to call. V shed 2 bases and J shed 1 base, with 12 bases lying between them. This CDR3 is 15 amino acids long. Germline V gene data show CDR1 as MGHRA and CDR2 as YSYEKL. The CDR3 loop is CASSQPPDGSYEQYF. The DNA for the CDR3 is TGCGCCAGCAGCCAACCACCGGACGGTTCCTACGAGCAGTACTTC.